Listed below are T cell receptor beta chains from one sample, sequenced in a study of CD8 T cells in Susac syndrome. TCRdb called the immunoSEQ multiplex PCR reads again in MiXCR, with one record for every CDR3 protein. The repertoire includes some 130,000 distinct CDR3 sequences, about 95% of them detected once, and approximately 0.12% sits in the top ten. Sequencing was carried out using CD4+ T cells from PBMCs. Receptor source: a human donor with multiple sclerosis. Each CDR3 is given with its conserved first and last residue. Each record gives: J gene, V gene, clone size, D gene, CDR3 protein, CDR3 DNA. The D gene is left open where the match is weak. The size field is filled for only some rows; it gives once, few, many or a size class.

J: TRBJ2-3; V: TRBV7-3; size: NA; D: NA; CDR3: CASSNRVGGDTQYF; DNA: TGTGCCAGCAGCAACCGAGTGGGTGGAGATACGCAGTATTTT
J: TRBJ2-2; V: TRBV7-9; size: once; D: NA; CDR3: CASSRTENTGELFF; DNA: TGTGCCAGCAGCCGGACAGAGAACACCGGGGAGCTGTTTTTT
J: TRBJ1-1; V: TRBV20-1; size: NA; D: TRBD1; CDR3: CSARYRGTEAFF; DNA: TGCAGTGCTAGGTACAGGGGCACTGAAGCTTTCTTT
J: TRBJ1-1; V: TRBV6-5; size: NA; D: TRBD1; CDR3: CASSYESPRPRGANTEAFF; DNA: TGTGCCAGCAGTTACGAATCTCCTCGACCCAGGGGGGCGAACACTGAAGCTTTCTTT
J: TRBJ1-2; V: TRBV30; size: NA; D: NA; CDR3: CAALFIGYTF; DNA: TGTGCCGCCCTCTTTATTGGCTACACCTTC
J: TRBJ2-7; V: TRBV30; size: NA; D: TRBD2; CDR3: CAWSKGLAGGPDEQYF; DNA: TGTGCCTGGAGTAAGGGACTAGCGGGGGGGCCCGACGAGCAGTACTTC
J: TRBJ2-7; V: TRBV18; size: NA; D: TRBD1; CDR3: CASSPTGGGNEQYF; DNA: TGTGCCAGCTCACCGACAGGGGGCGGGAACGAGCAGTACTTC
J: TRBJ2-2; V: TRBV10-3; size: NA; D: NA; CDR3: CATSQTGELFF; DNA: TGTGCCACGTCGCAGACCGGGGAGCTGTTTTTT
J: TRBJ2-7; V: TRBV30; size: NA; D: NA; CDR3: CAWRRDYEQYF; DNA: TGTGCCTGGAGGCGGGACTACGAGCAGTACTTC
J: TRBJ1-1; V: TRBV4-1; size: NA; D: NA; CDR3: CASSHPGGQLNTEAFF; DNA: TGCGCCAGCAGCCATCCGGGGGGACAATTGAACACTGAAGCTTTCTTT
J: TRBJ1-1; V: TRBV19; size: NA; D: NA; CDR3: CASRQDGVGGSEAFF; DNA: TGTGCCAGTAGGCAAGATGGGGTGGGAGGCTCTGAAGCTTTCTTT
J: TRBJ2-7; V: TRBV18; size: NA; D: NA; CDR3: CASSPPVATYEQYF; DNA: TGTGCCAGCTCACCACCGGTGGCAACCTACGAGCAGTACTTC
J: TRBJ1-1; V: TRBV25-1; size: NA; D: NA; CDR3: CASSETGSRTEAFF; DNA: TGTGCCAGCAGTGAAACAGGATCTCGAACTGAAGCTTTCTTT
J: TRBJ1-3; V: TRBV29-1; size: NA; D: NA; CDR3: CSVKFQSGNTIYF; DNA: TGCAGCGTCAAGTTCCAATCTGGAAACACCATATATTTT
J: TRBJ1-5; V: TRBV2; size: NA; D: NA; CDR3: CASSEQNQPQHF; DNA: TGTGCCAGCAGTGAACAGAATCAGCCCCAGCATTTT
J: TRBJ2-2; V: TRBV23-1; size: NA; D: NA; CDR3: CASSQQVSITGELFF; DNA: TGCGCCAGCAGTCAACAGGTTTCGATCACCGGGGAGCTGTTTTTT
J: TRBJ1-1; V: TRBV15; size: NA; D: NA; CDR3: CATSRDPLFLNTEAFF; DNA: TGTGCCACCAGCAGAGACCCCCTTTTTTTAAACACTGAAGCTTTCTTT
J: TRBJ2-7; V: TRBV9; size: NA; D: NA; CDR3: CASSPTGFQDEQYF; DNA: TGTGCCAGCAGCCCAACAGGGTTTCAGGACGAGCAGTACTTC
J: TRBJ2-7; V: TRBV30; size: NA; D: NA; CDR3: CAWSVGRARDEQYF; DNA: TGTGCCTGGAGTGTAGGCAGGGCGCGGGACGAGCAGTACTTC
J: TRBJ1-2; V: TRBV18; size: NA; D: NA; CDR3: CASSPPATRGSNYGYTF; DNA: TGTGCCAGCTCACCACCGGCCACCCGAGGGTCTAACTATGGCTACACCTTC
J: TRBJ1-6; V: TRBV19; size: NA; D: NA; CDR3: CASTDGDNSPLHF; DNA: TGTGCCAGTACCGATGGGGATAATTCACCCCTCCACTTT
J: TRBJ2-6; V: TRBV7-9; size: NA; D: NA; CDR3: CASSYGPANVLTF; DNA: TGTGCCAGCAGTTACGGGCCGGCCAACGTCCTGACTTTC
J: TRBJ2-1; V: TRBV14; size: NA; D: TRBD1; CDR3: CASRSGTGNEQFF; DNA: TGTGCCAGCAGGTCCGGGACAGGGAATGAGCAGTTCTTC
J: TRBJ2-1; V: TRBV3-1; size: NA; D: NA; CDR3: CASSQEVGASACF; DNA: TGTGCCAGCAGCCAAGAGGTGGGGGCGTCCGCTTGCTTC
J: TRBJ2-5; V: TRBV3-1; size: NA; D: NA; CDR3: CASSQPASPEYF; DNA: TGTGCCAGCAGCCAACCAGCCAGCCCGGAGTACTTC
J: TRBJ2-5; V: TRBV5-4; size: NA; D: NA; CDR3: CASSLGLNTRKGETQYF; DNA: TGTGCCAGCAGCTTGGGCCTTAACACACGGAAGGGAGAGACCCAGTACTTC
J: TRBJ1-2; V: TRBV12-3/TRBV12-4; size: NA; D: NA; CDR3: CASSSGGADGHTF; DNA: TGTGCCAGCAGTTCGGGGGGCGCGGATGGCCACACCTTC
J: TRBJ1-2; V: TRBV14; size: NA; D: NA; CDR3: CASSQRSGLSPYGYTF; DNA: TGTGCCAGCAGCCAACGTTCGGGACTTTCACCCTATGGCTACACCTTC